This T cell receptor beta chain was captured in a study of human thymus T cells. Germline V gene sequence: CDR1 SGDLS, CDR2 YYNGEE. Trimming shortened V by 0 bases and J by 2 bases, and 9 bases separated the two germline ends. The CDR3 runs to 15 residues. The assay was immunoSEQ multiplex PCR, and TCRdb's table has in-frame clones only and misses some. The repertoire has some 130,000 clones, around 96% of them found once; the top ten carry around 0.025%. On this clone itself: No antigen is known for it.

Thymus tissue was removed during corrective cardiac surgery. The study, taken as a whole, reports: Thymic and blood repertoires appeared to display a bias in their usage of V and J genes. What related research reported was that thymic repertoires overlapped highly among unrelated individuals.

Material for sequencing was thymus tissue. V is TRBV9 and J is TRBJ2-1; D is unclear. The TCR originated in a boy in the first two years of life with a congenital heart defect but otherwise immunologically healthy. The CDR3 DNA follows: TGTGCCAGCAGCGTAGATGAAGGGACCTACAATGAGCAGTTCTTC. Translation gives CASSVDEGTYNEQFF.